This T cell receptor (beta chain) was retrieved from a study of Ad26.COV2.S vaccination and SARS-CoV-2 variants. The wider study: Donor joined the COV1001 Ad26.COV2.S trial arm. The study gave Ad26.COV2.S intramuscularly, once or twice 56 days apart.

Sequencing used immunoSEQ multiplex PCR; TCRdb keeps in-frame clones, though not all of them. Of about 410,000 clones listed, approximately 90% were seen once; the top ten hold less than 2%. In regard to this clone: Its matching antigen is unknown.

Germline values: CDR1 MNHEY, CDR2 SVGEGT. V lost 2 bases and J lost 4, with 18 bases in between. CDR3 length: 17 amino acids. Sample treatment: 19 received Ad26.COV2.S at low or high dose, single or two shots; roughly five received placebo; per-sample allocation not given. Following the first vaccine or placebo injection, samples were taken on day 63. Study-level findings and limits: TCR breadth and depth estimates may have understated total T cell responses. Vaccinees reportedly had broad spike-specific CD8+ and CD4+ T cell responses.

This chain uses TRBV6-2 or TRBV6-3 with TRBJ1-5; D is perhaps TRBD1 (6 bases). Sample: peripheral blood, taken in a trial of Ad26.COV2.S vaccine versus placebo. This receptor was taken from a person between 18 and 65 years old who received the Ad26.COV2.S COVID-19 vaccine or a placebo. CDR3 protein: CASSYRASGTYNQPQHF. CDR3 DNA sequence: TGTGCCAGCAGTTACCGAGCCTCCGGGACATATAATCAGCCCCAGCATTTT.